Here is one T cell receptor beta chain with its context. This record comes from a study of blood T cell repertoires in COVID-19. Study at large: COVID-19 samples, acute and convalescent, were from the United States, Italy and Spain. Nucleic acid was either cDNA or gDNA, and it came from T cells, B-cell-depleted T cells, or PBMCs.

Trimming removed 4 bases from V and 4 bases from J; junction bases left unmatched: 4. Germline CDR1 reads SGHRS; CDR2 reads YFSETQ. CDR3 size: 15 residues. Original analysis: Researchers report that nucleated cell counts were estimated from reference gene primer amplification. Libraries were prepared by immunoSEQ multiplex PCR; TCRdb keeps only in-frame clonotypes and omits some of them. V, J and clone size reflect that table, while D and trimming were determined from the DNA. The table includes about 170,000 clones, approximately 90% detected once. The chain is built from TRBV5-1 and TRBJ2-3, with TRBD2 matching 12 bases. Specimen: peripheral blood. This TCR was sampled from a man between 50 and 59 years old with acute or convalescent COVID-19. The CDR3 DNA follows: TGCGCCAGCAGCCTAGCGGGAGGGCTTGCAGATACGCAGTATTTT. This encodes CASSLAGGLADTQYF. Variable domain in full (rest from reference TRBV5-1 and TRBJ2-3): KAGVTQTPRYLIKTRGQQVTLSCSPISGHRSVSWYQQTPGQGLQFLFEYFSETQRNKGNFPGRFSGRQFSNSRSEMNVSTLELGDSALYLCASSLAGGLADTQYFGPGTRLTVL.